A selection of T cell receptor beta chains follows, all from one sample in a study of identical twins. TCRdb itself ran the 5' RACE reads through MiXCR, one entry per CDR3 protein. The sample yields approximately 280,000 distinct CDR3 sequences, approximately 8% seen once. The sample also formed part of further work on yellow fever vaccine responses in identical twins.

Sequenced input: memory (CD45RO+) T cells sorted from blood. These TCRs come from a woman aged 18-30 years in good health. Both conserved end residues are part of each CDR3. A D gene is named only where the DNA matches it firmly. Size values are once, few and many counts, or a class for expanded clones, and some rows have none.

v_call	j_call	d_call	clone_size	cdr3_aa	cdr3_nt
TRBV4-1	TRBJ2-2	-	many	CASSSPTATGELFF	TGCGCCAGCAGCTCTCCCACAGCCACCGGGGAGCTGTTTTTT
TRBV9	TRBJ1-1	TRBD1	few	CASSTGTVNTEAFF	TGTGCCAGCAGCACGGGGACAGTGAACACTGAAGCTTTCTTT
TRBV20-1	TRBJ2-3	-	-	CSARVSGSDTQYF	TGCAGTGCTAGGGTTAGCGGATCAGATACGCAGTATTTT
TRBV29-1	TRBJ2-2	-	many	CTILLRGGPAGELFF	TGCACCATCCTACTTAGGGGGGGACCAGCCGGGGAGCTGTTTTTT
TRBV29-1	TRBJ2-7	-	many	CSVVRTASSYEQYF	TGCAGCGTTGTTAGGACAGCCAGCTCCTACGAGCAGTACTTC
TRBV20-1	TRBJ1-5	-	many	CSAPRADRGSNQPQHF	TGCAGTGCCCCGAGGGCGGACAGAGGGAGCAATCAGCCCCAGCATTTT
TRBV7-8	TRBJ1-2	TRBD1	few	CASSADRIDYGYTF	TGTGCCAGCAGCGCGGACAGGATCGACTATGGCTACACCTTC
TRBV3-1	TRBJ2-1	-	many	CASSHTTAYNEQFF	TGTGCCAGCAGCCATACGACAGCTTACAATGAGCAGTTCTTC
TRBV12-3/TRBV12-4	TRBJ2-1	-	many	CASSSYRPYNEQFF	TGTGCCAGCAGTTCGTACCGCCCCTACAATGAGCAGTTCTTC
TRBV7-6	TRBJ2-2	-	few	CASSLGAGGTGELFF	TGTGCCAGCAGCTTAGGGGCAGGGGGGACCGGGGAGCTGTTTTTT
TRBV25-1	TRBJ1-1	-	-	CASSELAGSVSGAFF	TGTGCCAGCAGTGAATTAGCGGGGTCGGTCTCGGGCGCTTTCTTT
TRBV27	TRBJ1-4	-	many	CASSLSMTTYNEKLFF	TGTGCCAGCAGTTTATCGATGACCACCTATAATGAAAAACTGTTTTTT
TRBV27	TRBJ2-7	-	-	CASRRGQSSYEQYF	TGTGCCAGCAGGAGGGGACAAAGCTCCTACGAGCAGTACTTC
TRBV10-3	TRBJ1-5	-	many	CAISMERDQPQHF	TGTGCCATCAGTATGGAGAGGGACCAGCCCCAGCATTTT
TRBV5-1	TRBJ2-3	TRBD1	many	CASSVGQGMDTQYF	TGCGCCAGCAGCGTGGGACAGGGGATGGATACGCAGTATTTT
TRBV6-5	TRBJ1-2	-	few	CASRQLNYGYTF	TGTGCCAGCAGACAGCTTAACTATGGCTACACCTTC
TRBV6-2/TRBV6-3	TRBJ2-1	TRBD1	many	CASSLPQGPGFF	TGTGCCAGCAGTCTCCCACAGGGGCCGGGGTTCTTC
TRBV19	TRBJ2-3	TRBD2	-	CASSTQLASGTDTQYF	TGTGCCAGTAGTACCCAACTAGCGAGTGGAACAGATACGCAGTATTTT
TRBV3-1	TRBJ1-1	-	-	CASSQEGKLAEAFF	TGTGCCAGCAGCCAGGAAGGGAAACTAGCTGAAGCTTTCTTT
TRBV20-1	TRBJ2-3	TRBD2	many	CSARGGLVTDTQYF	TGCAGTGCGCGGGGGGGTTTAGTAACAGATACGCAGTATTTT
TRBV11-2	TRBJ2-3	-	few	CASSLVGHVTDTQYF	TGTGCCAGCAGCTTAGTTGGACACGTAACAGATACGCAGTATTTT
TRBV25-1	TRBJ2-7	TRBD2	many	CASSEYSGRRTEQYF	TGTGCCAGCAGTGAATATTCCGGGAGGAGGACCGAGCAGTACTTC
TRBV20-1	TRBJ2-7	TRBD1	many	CSARGDRVNEQYF	TGCAGTGCTAGAGGAGACAGGGTGAACGAGCAGTACTTC
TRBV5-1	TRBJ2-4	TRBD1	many	CASSPDRVHIQYF	TGCGCCAGCAGCCCCGACAGGGTACACATTCAGTACTTC
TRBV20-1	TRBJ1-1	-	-	CSARSGGKATEAFF	TGCAGTGCTAGATCCGGGGGAAAGGCAACTGAAGCTTTCTTT
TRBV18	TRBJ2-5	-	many	CASSSSDGGMRGETQYF	TGTGCCAGCTCCTCATCCGACGGCGGGATGAGGGGAGAGACCCAGTACTTC
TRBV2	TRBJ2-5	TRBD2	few	CASSGGLAGVGGETQYF	TGTGCCAGCAGTGGTGGACTAGCGGGAGTGGGTGGAGAGACCCAGTACTTC
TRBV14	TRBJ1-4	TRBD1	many	CASSRLGQPYNEKLFF	TGTGCCAGCAGCCGGCTGGGACAGCCTTATAATGAAAAACTGTTTTTT
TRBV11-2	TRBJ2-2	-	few	CASSLFQTDTGELFF	TGTGCCAGCAGCTTATTCCAGACCGATACCGGGGAGCTGTTTTTT
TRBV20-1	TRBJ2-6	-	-	CSAREPGPNSGANVLTF	TGCAGTGCTAGAGAACCGGGACCGAACTCTGGGGCCAACGTCCTGACTTTC
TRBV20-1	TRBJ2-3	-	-	CSARDFRGDTQYF	TGCAGTGCTAGAGATTTCAGAGGGGATACGCAGTATTTT
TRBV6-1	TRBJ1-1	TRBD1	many	CASSDRGHGNTEAFF	TGTGCCAGCAGTGACAGGGGGCACGGAAACACTGAAGCTTTCTTT
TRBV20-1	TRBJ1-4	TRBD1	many	CSALSGGGEKLFF	TGCAGTGCTCTTTCAGGGGGCGGTGAAAAACTGTTTTTT
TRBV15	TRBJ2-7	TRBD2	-	CATSGDRLGRDYEQYF	TGTGCCACCAGCGGAGATCGATTGGGGAGGGACTACGAGCAGTACTTC
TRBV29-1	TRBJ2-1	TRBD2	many	CSGSGGSYNEQFF	TGCAGCGGGAGCGGGGGGTCCTACAATGAGCAGTTCTTC
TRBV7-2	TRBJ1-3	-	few	CASSFFHTIYF	TGTGCCAGCAGCTTTTTTCACACCATATATTTT
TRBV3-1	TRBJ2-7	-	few	CASSQVRHEQYF	TGTGCCAGCAGCCAAGTAAGGCACGAGCAGTACTTC
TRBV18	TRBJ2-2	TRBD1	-	CASSPRTGGVTGELFF	TGTGCCAGCTCACCGAGAACAGGGGGCGTCACCGGGGAGCTGTTTTTT
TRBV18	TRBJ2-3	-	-	CASSLQRDTQYF	TGTGCCAGCTCACTTCAGAGGGATACGCAGTATTTT
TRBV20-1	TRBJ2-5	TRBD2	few	CSARVLTSPGRETQYF	TGCAGTGCTAGAGTTCTGACTAGCCCGGGCAGGGAGACCCAGTACTTC
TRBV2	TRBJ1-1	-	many	CASSESGLMNTEAFF	TGTGCCAGCAGTGAATCAGGACTTATGAACACTGAAGCTTTCTTT
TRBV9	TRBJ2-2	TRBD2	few	CASSALAANTGELFF	TGTGCCAGCAGCGCTCTAGCGGCGAACACCGGGGAGCTGTTTTTT
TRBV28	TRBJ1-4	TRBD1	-	CASNPGQVNEKLFF	TGTGCCAGCAATCCAGGACAGGTCAATGAAAAACTGTTTTTT
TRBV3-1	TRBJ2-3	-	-	CASSSWTAGGGGTDTQYF	TGTGCCAGCAGTTCTTGGACGGCAGGCGGAGGAGGCACAGATACGCAGTATTTT
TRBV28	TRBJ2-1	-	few	CASSSVRNEQFF	TGTGCCAGCAGCTCTGTCCGCAATGAGCAGTTCTTC
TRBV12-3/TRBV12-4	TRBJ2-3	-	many	CASSGRVGNTQYF	TGTGCCAGCAGTGGAAGGGTTGGAAATACGCAGTATTTT
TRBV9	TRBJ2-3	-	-	CASSAATDTQYF	TGTGCCAGCAGCGCTGCTACAGATACGCAGTATTTT
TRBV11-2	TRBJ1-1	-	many	CASRGLNTEAFF	TGTGCCAGCAGGGGACTGAACACTGAAGCTTTCTTT
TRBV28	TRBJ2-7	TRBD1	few	CASTTPGQGKQYF	TGTGCCAGCACCACTCCGGGACAGGGAAAGCAGTACTTC
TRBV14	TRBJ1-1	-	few	CASSQGFNSEAFF	TGTGCCAGCAGCCAGGGGTTTAACTCTGAAGCTTTCTTT
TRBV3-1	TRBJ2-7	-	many	CASSQVVGINDEQYF	TGTGCCAGCAGCCAAGTCGTGGGAATTAACGACGAGCAGTACTTC
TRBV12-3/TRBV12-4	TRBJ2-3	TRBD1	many	CASTSQGGFSTDTQYF	TGTGCCAGCACCTCACAGGGGGGATTCAGCACAGATACGCAGTATTTT
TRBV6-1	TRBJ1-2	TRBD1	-	CASRNNRDRVYYGYTF	TGTGCCAGCAGAAATAACCGGGACAGGGTGTATTATGGCTACACCTTC